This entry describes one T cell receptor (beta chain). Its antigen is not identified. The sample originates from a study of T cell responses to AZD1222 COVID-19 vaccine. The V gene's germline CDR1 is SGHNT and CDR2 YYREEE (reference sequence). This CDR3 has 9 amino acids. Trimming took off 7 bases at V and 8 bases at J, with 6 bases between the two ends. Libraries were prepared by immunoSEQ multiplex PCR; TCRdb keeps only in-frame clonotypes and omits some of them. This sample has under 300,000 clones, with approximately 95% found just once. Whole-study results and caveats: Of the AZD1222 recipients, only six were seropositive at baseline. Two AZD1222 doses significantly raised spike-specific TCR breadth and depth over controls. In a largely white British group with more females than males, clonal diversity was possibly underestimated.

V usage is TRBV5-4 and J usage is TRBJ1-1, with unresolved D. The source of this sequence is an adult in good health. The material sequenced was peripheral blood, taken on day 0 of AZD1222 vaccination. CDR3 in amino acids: CASAAEAFF. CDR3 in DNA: TGTGCCAGCGCAGCAGAAGCTTTCTTT. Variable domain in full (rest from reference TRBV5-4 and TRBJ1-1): ETGVTQSPTHLIKTRGQQVTLRCSSQSGHNTVSWYQQALGQGPQFIFQYYREEENGRGNFPPRFSGLQFPNYSSELNVNALELDDSALYLCASAAEAFFGQGTRLTVV.